Given below is one T cell receptor (beta chain) in context. Its antigen is currently unknown. The data derive from a study of STAT5B mutations in CD4+ large granular lymphocyte leukemia. General study results and limits: The CD4+ versus CD8+ T-LGLL clonality difference may reflect limited sample size.

Only in-frame clones appear in the TCRdb table, and some are missing; sequencing was by immunoSEQ multiplex PCR. The sample records 38,000 or so clones, almost 85% being singletons. The sequence was obtained from a human donor in good health. Sample: CD4+ T cells from blood buffy coats.

The CDR3 DNA follows: TGTGCCAGCAGTTACTCGTTCGGACAGGGGGATGAAAAACTGTTTTTT. This encodes CASSYSFGQGDEKLFF. The rearrangement joins TRBV6-5 to TRBJ1-4, with TRBD1 matching over 10 bases. Per the germline V gene, CDR1 is MNHEY and CDR2 is SVGAGI. The CDR3 sequence is 16 residues long. V was clipped by 0 bases and J by 6 bases; unmatched bases: 4.